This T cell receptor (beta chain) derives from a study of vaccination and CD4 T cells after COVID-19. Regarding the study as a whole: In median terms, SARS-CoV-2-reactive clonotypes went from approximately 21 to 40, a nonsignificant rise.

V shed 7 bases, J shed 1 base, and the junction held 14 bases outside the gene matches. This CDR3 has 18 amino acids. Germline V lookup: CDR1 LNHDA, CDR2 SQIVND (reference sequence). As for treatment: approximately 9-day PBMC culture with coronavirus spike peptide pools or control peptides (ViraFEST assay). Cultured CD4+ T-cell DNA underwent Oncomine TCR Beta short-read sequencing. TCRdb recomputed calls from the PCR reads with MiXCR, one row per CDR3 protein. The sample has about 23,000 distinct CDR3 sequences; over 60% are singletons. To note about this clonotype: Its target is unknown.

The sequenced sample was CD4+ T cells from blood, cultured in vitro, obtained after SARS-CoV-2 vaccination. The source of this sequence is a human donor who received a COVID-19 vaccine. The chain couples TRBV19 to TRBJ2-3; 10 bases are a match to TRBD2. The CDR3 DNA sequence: TGTGCCAGTACCGGGGGGCCCTCTAGCGGGGGTCGCACAGATACGCAGTATTTT. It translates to CASTGGPSSGGRTDTQYF.